This TCR beta chain appears in the sequencing data of a study of T cell clonality in common variable immunodeficiency. Study outcomes and limitations: The cause of increased CVID clonality remains unclear without subpopulation sequencing. Common variable immunodeficiency TCR beta sequences reportedly had fewer deletions and N-nucleotide insertions.

V lost 1 base and J 7 bases, leaving 17 bases between the germline ends. The germline V gene encodes CDR1 LNHDA and CDR2 SQIVND (reference sequence). The CDR3 is 16 amino acids. Clones were read by immunoSEQ multiplex PCR, and TCRdb kept only the in-frame ones, dropping some. This repertoire holds roughly 40,000 clones, and none appear only once. To note about this clone: Antigen specificity is unknown. The CDR3 goes on 3 residues after the read ends, and that part is filled in from the germline J gene.

The TCR originated in a human donor with common variable immunodeficiency. The V and J genes are TRBV19 and TRBJ1-5; possible D gene TRBD1, 6 bases. Input material: peripheral blood mononuclear cells. The CDR3 DNA, read in part, is TGTGCCAGTAGTATAGCCGGGCGGGGGGCAGGCCAGCCC. It codes for CASSIAGRGAGQP. The entire CDR3 reads CASSIAGRGAGQPQHF.